A selection of T cell receptor beta chains follows, all from one sample in a study of shared clonotypes between healthy human individuals. The table came from immunoSEQ multiplex PCR; TCRdb's copy has only in-frame clones and leaves some out. The repertoire has about 980,000 clones, approximately 80% of them found once; the top ten carry about 1.5%. Sequenced sample: memory CD4+ T cells sorted from blood. The source is a man between 18 and 29 years old in good health. CDR3s include the opening cysteine and the closing phenylalanine or tryptophan. D genes are given only for firm matches. A clone size is listed for some rows: how often the clone was seen (once, few, many), or a class if it is expanded.

j_gene: TRBJ2-6
d_gene: .
v_gene: TRBV5-1
abundance: once
CDR3nt: TGCGCCAGCAGCTTGGCGCAGACCCCTGGGGCCAACGTCCTGACTTTC
CDR3aa: CASSLAQTPGANVLTF

j_gene: TRBJ2-1
d_gene: .
v_gene: TRBV6-4
abundance: .
CDR3nt: TGTGCCAGCAGTCCGAGACCGGGTTCAGAGCAGTTCTTC
CDR3aa: CASSPRPGSEQFF

j_gene: TRBJ2-7
d_gene: TRBD1
v_gene: TRBV7-8
abundance: .
CDR3nt: TGTGCCAGCAGCGACGGACAGGGGACCTACGAGCAGTACTTC
CDR3aa: CASSDGQGTYEQYF

j_gene: TRBJ2-5
d_gene: TRBD2
v_gene: TRBV4-3
abundance: many
CDR3nt: TGCGCCAGCAGCCAAGGCCGGAGTCGACTCGGGAGGGCCGGGGAGACCCAGTACTTC
CDR3aa: CASSQGRSRLGRAGETQYF

j_gene: TRBJ2-5
d_gene: TRBD2
v_gene: TRBV7-2
abundance: .
CDR3nt: TGTGCCAGCAGCCAGAGTGCGGGAGCGTCAGAGACCCAGTACTTC
CDR3aa: CASSQSAGASETQYF

j_gene: TRBJ2-3
d_gene: .
v_gene: TRBV7-9
abundance: .
CDR3nt: TGTGCCGGACCTCCCGGGGAGACAGATACGCAGTATTTT
CDR3aa: CAGPPGETDTQYF

j_gene: TRBJ2-5
d_gene: .
v_gene: TRBV7-9
abundance: .
CDR3nt: TGTGCCAGCAGCTTTGGCGGGCCGAGTGGCGAGACCCAGTACTTC
CDR3aa: CASSFGGPSGETQYF

j_gene: TRBJ2-1
d_gene: TRBD2
v_gene: TRBV4-3
abundance: .
CDR3nt: TGCGCCAGCAGCCAAGAACCCGGGAGGCGTTCCTACAATGAGCAGTTCTTC
CDR3aa: CASSQEPGRRSYNEQFF

j_gene: TRBJ1-2
d_gene: .
v_gene: TRBV5-1
abundance: few
CDR3nt: TGCGCCAGCAGCTTGGCCTGGGGAGAGGATGGCTACACCTTC
CDR3aa: CASSLAWGEDGYTF

j_gene: TRBJ2-7
d_gene: .
v_gene: TRBV7-9
abundance: .
CDR3nt: TGTGCCAGCAGCCCAGGACCCATAGCCTACGAGCAGTACTTC
CDR3aa: CASSPGPIAYEQYF

j_gene: TRBJ1-1
d_gene: .
v_gene: TRBV6-5
abundance: .
CDR3nt: TGTGCCAGCAGTTACTCCCGCCAGGGGAACACTGAAGCTTTCTTT
CDR3aa: CASSYSRQGNTEAFF

j_gene: TRBJ2-5
d_gene: TRBD2
v_gene: TRBV7-2
abundance: .
CDR3nt: TGTGCCAGCAGCTCACCGGGACTAGCGGGGGGTAGGACCCAGTACTTC
CDR3aa: CASSSPGLAGGRTQYF

j_gene: TRBJ2-7
d_gene: TRBD2
v_gene: TRBV6-5
abundance: .
CDR3nt: TGTGCCAGCAGGAAGCAAGCGGGACCATACGAGCAGTACTTC
CDR3aa: CASRKQAGPYEQYF

j_gene: TRBJ1-4
d_gene: .
v_gene: TRBV13
abundance: few
CDR3nt: TGTGCCAGCAGCTTTCGGGGGGGAGGAAGAGAAAAACTGTTTTTT
CDR3aa: CASSFRGGGREKLFF

j_gene: TRBJ1-5
d_gene: .
v_gene: TRBV27
abundance: once
CDR3nt: TGTGCCAGCAGTCCACACCTCGGGCGCAATCAGCCCCAGCATTTT
CDR3aa: CASSPHLGRNQPQHF

j_gene: TRBJ1-2
d_gene: TRBD1
v_gene: TRBV7-2
abundance: .
CDR3nt: TGTGCCAGCAGCTTAGGGACAGGGAAGGGTGGCTACACCTTC
CDR3aa: CASSLGTGKGGYTF